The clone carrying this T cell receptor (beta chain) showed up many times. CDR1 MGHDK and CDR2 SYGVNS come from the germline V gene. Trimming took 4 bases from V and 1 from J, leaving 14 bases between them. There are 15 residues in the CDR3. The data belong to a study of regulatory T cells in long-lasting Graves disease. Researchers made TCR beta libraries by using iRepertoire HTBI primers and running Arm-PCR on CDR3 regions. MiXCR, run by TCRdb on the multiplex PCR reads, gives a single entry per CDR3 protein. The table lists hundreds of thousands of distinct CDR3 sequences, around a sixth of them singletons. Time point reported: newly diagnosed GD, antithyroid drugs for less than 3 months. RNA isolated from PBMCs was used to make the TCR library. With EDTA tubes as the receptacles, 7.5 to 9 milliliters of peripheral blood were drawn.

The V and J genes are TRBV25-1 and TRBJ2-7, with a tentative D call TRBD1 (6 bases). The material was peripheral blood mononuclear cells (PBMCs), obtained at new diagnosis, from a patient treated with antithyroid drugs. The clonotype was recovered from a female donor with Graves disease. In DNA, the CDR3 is TGTGCCAGCAGTGTAGCTGGGGGCGCGTCCTACGAGCAGTACTTC. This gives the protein CASSVAGGASYEQYF.